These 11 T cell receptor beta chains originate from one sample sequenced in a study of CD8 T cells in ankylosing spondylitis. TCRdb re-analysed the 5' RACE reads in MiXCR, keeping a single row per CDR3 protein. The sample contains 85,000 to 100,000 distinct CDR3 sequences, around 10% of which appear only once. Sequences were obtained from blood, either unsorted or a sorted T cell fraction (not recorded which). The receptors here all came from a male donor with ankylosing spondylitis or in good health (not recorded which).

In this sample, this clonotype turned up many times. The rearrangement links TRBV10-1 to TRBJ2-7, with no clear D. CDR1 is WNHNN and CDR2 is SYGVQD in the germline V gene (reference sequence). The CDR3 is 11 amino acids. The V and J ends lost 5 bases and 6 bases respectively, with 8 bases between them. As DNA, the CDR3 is TGCGCCAGCAGTTTCCGTCCCGAGCAGTACTTC. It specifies CASSFRPEQYF.

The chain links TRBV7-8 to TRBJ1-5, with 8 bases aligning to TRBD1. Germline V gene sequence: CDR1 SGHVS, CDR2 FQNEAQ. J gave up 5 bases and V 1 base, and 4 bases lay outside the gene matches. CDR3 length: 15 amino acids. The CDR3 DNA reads TGTGCCAGCAGCTTAGGGTCAGGGGGCCATCAGCCCCAGCATTTT. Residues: CASSLGSGGHQPQHF.

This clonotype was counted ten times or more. The CDR3 loop reads CASSPWDRGRTGELFF. The CDR3 DNA follows: TGTGCCAGCAGCCCATGGGACAGGGGCCGAACCGGGGAGCTGTTTTTT. The V call is TRBV7-8, the J call TRBJ2-2; 10 nucleotides match TRBD1. This CDR3 is built from 16 residues. The J segment lost 5 bases and the V segment lost 5 bases, leaving 8 bases of the junction unmatched. Germline values: CDR1 SGHVS, CDR2 FQNEAQ.

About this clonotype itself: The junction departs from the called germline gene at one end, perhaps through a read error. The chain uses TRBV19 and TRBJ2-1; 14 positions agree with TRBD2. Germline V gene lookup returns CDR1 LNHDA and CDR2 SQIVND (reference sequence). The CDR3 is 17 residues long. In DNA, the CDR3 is TGTACCAGTAGTGTGACTAGCGGGGGGGCTGGTTACAATGAGCAGTTCTTC. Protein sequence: CTSSVTSGGAGYNEQFF.

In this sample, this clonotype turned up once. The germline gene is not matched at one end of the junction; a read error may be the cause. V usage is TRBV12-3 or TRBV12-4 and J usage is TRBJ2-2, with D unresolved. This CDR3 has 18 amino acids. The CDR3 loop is CTSCLAAWNIDLTGELFF. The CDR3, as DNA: TGTACCAGCTGTTTAGCCGCCTGGAACATAGACCTCACCGGGGAGCTGTTTTTT.

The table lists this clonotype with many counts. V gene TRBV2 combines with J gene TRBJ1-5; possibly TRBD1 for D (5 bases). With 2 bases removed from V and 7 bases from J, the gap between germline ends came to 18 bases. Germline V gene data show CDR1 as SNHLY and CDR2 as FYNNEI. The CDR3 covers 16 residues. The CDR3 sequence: CASSEQGGLVGQPQHF. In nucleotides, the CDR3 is TGTGCCAGCAGTGAACAGGGAGGACTGGTCGGGCAGCCCCAGCATTTT.

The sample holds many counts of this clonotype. Here the CDR3 reads CASSWTVGNTGELFF. The CDR3 coding sequence is TGCGCCAGCAGCTGGACAGTGGGTAACACCGGGGAGCTGTTTTTT. This chain connects TRBV5-1 to TRBJ2-2; weak D call: TRBD1 (6 bases). Germline CDR1 is SGHRS and CDR2 is YFSETQ. V shed 3 bases and J shed 2 bases, with 11 bases lying between them. This CDR3 has 15 residues.

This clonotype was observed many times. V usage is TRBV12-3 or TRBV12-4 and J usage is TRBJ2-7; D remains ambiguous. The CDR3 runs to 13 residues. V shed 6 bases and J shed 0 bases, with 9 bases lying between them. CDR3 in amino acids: CASRPGGSYEQYF. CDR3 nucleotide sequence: TGTGCCAGCAGGCCAGGCGGCTCCTACGAGCAGTACTTC.

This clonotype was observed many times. Here the CDR3 DNA reads TGTGCCAGCAGTTTAGGGGGTGGACAAATTTACAATGAGCAGTTCTTC. It specifies CASSLGGGQIYNEQFF. The chain recombines TRBV28 with TRBJ2-1; D assignment may be TRBD1 or TRBD2 (5 bases each). This CDR3 is built from 16 residues. The germline V and J ends were trimmed by 2 bases and 4 bases, with 15 bases remaining between them. The V gene's germline CDR1 is MDHEN and CDR2 SYDVKM.

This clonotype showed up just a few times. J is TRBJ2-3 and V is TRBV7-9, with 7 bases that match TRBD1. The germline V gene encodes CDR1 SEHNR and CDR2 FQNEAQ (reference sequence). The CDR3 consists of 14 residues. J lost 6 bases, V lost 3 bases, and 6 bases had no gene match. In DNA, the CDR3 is TGTGCCAGCAGCTTGAATGAGGGGGCGGATACGCAGTATTTT. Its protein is CASSLNEGADTQYF.

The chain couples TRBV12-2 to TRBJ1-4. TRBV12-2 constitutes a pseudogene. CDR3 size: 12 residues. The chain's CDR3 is CASRLRREKLFF. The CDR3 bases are TGTGCAAGTCGACTTAGACGTGAAAAACTGTTTTTT.